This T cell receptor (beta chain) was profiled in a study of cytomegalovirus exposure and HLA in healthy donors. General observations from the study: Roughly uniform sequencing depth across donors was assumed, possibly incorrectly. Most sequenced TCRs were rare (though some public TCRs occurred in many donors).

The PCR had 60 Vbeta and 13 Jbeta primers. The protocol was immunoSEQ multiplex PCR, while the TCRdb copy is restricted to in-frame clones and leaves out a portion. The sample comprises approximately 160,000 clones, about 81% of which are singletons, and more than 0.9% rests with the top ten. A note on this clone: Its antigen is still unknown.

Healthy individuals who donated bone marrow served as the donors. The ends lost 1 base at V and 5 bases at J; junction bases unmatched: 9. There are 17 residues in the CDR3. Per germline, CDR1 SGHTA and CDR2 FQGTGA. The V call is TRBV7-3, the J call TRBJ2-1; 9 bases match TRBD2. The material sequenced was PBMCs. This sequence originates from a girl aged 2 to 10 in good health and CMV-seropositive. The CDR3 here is CASSLMGSSGTHNEQFF. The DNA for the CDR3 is TGTGCCAGCAGCTTAATGGGGTCTAGCGGGACCCACAATGAGCAGTTCTTC.